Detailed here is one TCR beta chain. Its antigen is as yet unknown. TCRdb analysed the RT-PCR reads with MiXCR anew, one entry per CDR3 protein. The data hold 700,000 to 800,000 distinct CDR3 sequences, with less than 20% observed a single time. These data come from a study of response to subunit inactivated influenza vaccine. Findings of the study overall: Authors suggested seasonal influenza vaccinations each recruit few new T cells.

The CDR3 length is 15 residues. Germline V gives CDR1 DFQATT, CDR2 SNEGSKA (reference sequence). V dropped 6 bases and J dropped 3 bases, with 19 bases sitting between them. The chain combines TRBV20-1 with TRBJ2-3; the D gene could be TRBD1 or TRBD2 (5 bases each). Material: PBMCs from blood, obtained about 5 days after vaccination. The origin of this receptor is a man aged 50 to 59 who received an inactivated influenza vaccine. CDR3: CSASAGTTRTDTQYF. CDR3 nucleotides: TGCAGTGCATCAGCCGGGACCACACGAACAGATACGCAGTATTTT.